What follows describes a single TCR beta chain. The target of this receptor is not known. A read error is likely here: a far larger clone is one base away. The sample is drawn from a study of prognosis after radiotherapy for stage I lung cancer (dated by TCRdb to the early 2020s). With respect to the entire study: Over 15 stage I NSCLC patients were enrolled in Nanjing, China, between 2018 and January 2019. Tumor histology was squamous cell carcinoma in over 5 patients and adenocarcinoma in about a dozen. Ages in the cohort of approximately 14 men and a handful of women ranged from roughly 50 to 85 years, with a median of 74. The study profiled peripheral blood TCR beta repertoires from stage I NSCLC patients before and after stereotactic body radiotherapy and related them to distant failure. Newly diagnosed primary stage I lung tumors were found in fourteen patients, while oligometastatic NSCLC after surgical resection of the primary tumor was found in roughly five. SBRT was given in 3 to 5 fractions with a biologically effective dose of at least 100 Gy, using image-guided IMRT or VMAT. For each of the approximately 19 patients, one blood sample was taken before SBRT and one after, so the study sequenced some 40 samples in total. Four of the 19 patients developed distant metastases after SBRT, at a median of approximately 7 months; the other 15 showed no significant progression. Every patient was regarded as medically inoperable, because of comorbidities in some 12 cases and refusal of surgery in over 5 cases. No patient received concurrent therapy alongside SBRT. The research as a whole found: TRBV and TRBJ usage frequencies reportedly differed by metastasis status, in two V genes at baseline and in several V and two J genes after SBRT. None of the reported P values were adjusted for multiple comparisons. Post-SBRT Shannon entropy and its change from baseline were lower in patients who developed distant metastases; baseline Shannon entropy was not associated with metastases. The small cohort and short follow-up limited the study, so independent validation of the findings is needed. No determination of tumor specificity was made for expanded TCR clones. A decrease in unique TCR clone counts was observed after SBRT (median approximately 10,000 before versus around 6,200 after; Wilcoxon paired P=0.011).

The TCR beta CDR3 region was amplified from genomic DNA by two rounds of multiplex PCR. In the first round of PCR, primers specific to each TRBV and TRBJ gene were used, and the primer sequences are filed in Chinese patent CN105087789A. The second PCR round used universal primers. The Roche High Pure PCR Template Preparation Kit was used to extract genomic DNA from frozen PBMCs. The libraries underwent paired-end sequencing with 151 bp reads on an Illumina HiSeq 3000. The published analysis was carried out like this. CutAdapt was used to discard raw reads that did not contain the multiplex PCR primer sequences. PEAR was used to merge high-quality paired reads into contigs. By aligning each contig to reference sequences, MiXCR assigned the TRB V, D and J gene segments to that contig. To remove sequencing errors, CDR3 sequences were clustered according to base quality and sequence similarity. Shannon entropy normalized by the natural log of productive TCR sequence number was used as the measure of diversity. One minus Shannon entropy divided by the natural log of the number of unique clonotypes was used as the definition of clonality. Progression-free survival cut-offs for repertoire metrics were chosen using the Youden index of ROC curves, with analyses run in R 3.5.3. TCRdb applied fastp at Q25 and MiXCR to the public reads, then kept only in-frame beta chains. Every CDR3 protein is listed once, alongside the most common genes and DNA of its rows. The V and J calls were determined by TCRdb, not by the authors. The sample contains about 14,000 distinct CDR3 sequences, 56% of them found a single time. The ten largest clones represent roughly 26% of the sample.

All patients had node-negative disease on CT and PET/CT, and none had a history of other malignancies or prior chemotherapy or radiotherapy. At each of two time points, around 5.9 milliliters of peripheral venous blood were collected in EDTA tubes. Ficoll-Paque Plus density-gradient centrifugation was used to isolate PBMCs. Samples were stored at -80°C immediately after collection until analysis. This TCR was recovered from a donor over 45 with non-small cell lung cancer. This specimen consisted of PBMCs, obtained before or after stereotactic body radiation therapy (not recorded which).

The CDR3 amino acid sequence is: CASSFRSIALAGGGETQYF. The bases are TGTGCCAGCAGCTTTCGATCAATTGCGCTAGCGGGAGGGGGGGAGACCCAGTACTTC. Recombination joined TRBV11-2 with TRBJ2-5; 12 nucleotides in the junction match TRBD2. Compared with germline, V lacks 3 bases and J lacks 5 bases; bases without a gene match: 16. The CDR3 runs 19 residues from the cysteine to the phenylalanine. Left in the record is the CDR3 DNA by itself, 57 bases read in frame from the first base. CDR1 and CDR2, per the germline V gene, are SGHAT and FQNNGV.